The 24 T cell receptor beta chains listed next were all sequenced from one sample in a study of blood T cells in healthy people across ages. Combining a sample-barcoded 5' primer with a J-beta primer mix, a second PCR ran for roughly 7 to 12 cycles. In TCRdb, the 5' RACE reads were re-called with MiXCR into one record per CDR3 protein. The data show some 760,000 distinct CDR3 sequences, roughly 25% seen once. These sequences were also reported in another study, on T cells of mothers and their children.

The specimen sequenced was blood. All receptors come from a boy younger than 18 in good health.

In this sample, this clonotype turned up a few times. The chain links TRBV20-1 to TRBJ1-2; perhaps TRBD1 as D (5 bases). V was shortened by 1 base and J by 12 bases, with 12 bases between the two germline ends. The CDR3 has 11 amino acids. Looked up from germline, CDR1 is DFQATT and CDR2 is SNEGSKA (reference sequence). CDR3 region: CSARGGGTDTF. The CDR3 DNA reads TGCAGTGCTAGAGGGGGTGGGACGGACACCTTC.

This clonotype has ten or more counts. The chain uses TRBV28 and TRBJ1-2; D ambiguous. Deletions cut 3 bases from V and 2 bases from J, with 4 bases between. The CDR3 is 12 amino acids. The germline V gene encodes CDR1 MDHEN and CDR2 SYDVKM. CDR3 residues: CASSFGNYGYTF. The CDR3 nucleotides are TGTGCCAGCAGTTTTGGAAACTATGGCTACACCTTC.

The chain employs TRBV6-6 and TRBJ2-7, with a weak D call TRBD1 (5 bases). Germline CDR1 and CDR2: MNHNY and SVGAGI (reference sequence). Trimming took 7 bases from V and 0 from J, leaving 16 bases between them. CDR3 length: 15 residues. In nucleotides, the CDR3 is TGTGCCAGCACACCCTCAACGGACATCTCCTACGAGCAGTACTTC. It encodes CASTPSTDISYEQYF.

As concerns this clonotype: It is unclear where the CDR3 begins or ends on the DNA, so no DNA is shown, and the CDR3 is as TCRdb lists it. The V gene is TRBV9, the J gene TRBJ2-3; TRBD1 is the table's D call, not checked against the DNA. Germline CDR1 and CDR2: SGDLS and YYNGEE. Termini included, the CDR3 measures 15 amino acids. The CDR3 is CASSVGGGSSPPDAF.

There are a few counts of this clonotype. J is TRBJ2-1 and V is TRBV29-1, with 10 bases that match TRBD2. The CDR3 is made up of 20 amino acids. CDR1 is SQVTM and CDR2 is ANQGSEA in the germline V gene. V trimming: 6 bases; J trimming: 1 base; junction bases outside the gene matches: 21. DNA for the CDR3: TGCAGCGTGGGGGGGGTAGAGCGGGAGGGTGGTCAATTGTCCTACAATGAGCAGTTCTTC. Residues: CSVGGVEREGGQLSYNEQFF.

This clonotype was counted between two and nine times. J is TRBJ1-2 and V is TRBV28; the match to TRBD1 covers 9 bases. V lost 4 bases to trimming and J lost 1 base; unmatched junction nucleotides: 10. The CDR3 length is 17 residues. The germline CDR1 and CDR2 sequences are MDHEN and SYDVKM. The CDR3 DNA reads as TGTGCCAGCAGTTCTCACCGGACAGGGGAGAATAACTATGGCTACACCTTC. It codes for CASSSHRTGENNYGYTF.

V usage is TRBV29-1 and J usage is TRBJ2-1; D perhaps matches TRBD2 (6 bases). V dropped 3 bases and J dropped 4 bases, with 13 bases sitting between them. CDR3 length: 14 amino acids. Per the germline V gene, CDR1 is SQVTM and CDR2 is ANQGSEA. The DNA for the CDR3 is TGCAGCGTTGAGTTGGGGACTGGGTACAATGAGCAGTTCTTC. This sequence encodes CSVELGTGYNEQFF.

The V gene is TRBV7-9, the J gene TRBJ2-5, with TRBD2 matching 9 bases. Germline CDR1 is SEHNR and CDR2 is FQNEAQ (reference sequence). This CDR3 spans 14 amino acids. The trim removed 5 bases at V and 5 bases at J, leaving 6 bases unmatched. CDR3 sequence reads: CASSPGTSFETQYF. The CDR3 DNA follows: TGTGCCAGCAGCCCGGGGACTAGCTTTGAGACCCAGTACTTC.

The rearrangement joins TRBV7-9 to TRBJ2-1; 7 nucleotides line up with TRBD1. The V gene's germline CDR1 is SEHNR and CDR2 FQNEAQ (reference sequence). The CDR3 spans 15 residues. Trimming at V came to 9 bases and at J to 4 bases, leaving 12 bases not matched to a gene. The CDR3 loop reads CASPALGTAYNEQFF. CDR3 DNA sequence: TGTGCCAGTCCCGCGTTGGGGACAGCGTACAATGAGCAGTTCTTC.

V and J are TRBV10-3 and TRBJ2-5, with D perhaps matching TRBD1 (5 bases). Germline CDR1 is ENHRY and CDR2 is SYGVKD. The CDR3 covers 16 residues. The V and J ends lost 3 bases and 5 bases respectively, with 19 bases between them. DNA for the CDR3: TGTGCCATCAGTGACCCCCAAGGGGCAGCATGGGAGACCCAGTACTTC. Translated: CAISDPQGAAWETQYF.

Comment on this clonotype: An end of the junction differs from the germline gene, which may be a read error. This chain links TRBV6-5 with TRBJ2-5, with D perhaps matching TRBD2 (6 bases). Germline V CDR1 and CDR2: MNHEY, SVGAGI. The CDR3 spans 11 residues. The CDR3: CASLNRGTQHF. CDR3 in DNA: TGTGCCAGCCTTAATCGGGGGACCCAGCACTTC.

This clonotype was detected once. The chain joins TRBV7-3 to TRBJ2-1, with 7 bases lining up with TRBD2. The DNA end favors TRBJ2-5, so the J call may be wrong. Germline V lookup: CDR1 SGHTA, CDR2 FQGTGA. This CDR3 comprises 15 residues. CDR3 sequence: CASSLSGRGEETQYF. CDR3 nucleotides: TGTGCCAGCAGTCTATCGGGCCGGGGGGAGGAGACCCAGTACTTC.

V and J are TRBV7-9 and TRBJ1-4; 9 nucleotides match TRBD1. The germline gives CDR1 SEHNR, CDR2 FQNEAQ (reference sequence). The CDR3 runs 13 residues. V lost 5 bases to trimming and J lost 6 bases; unmatched junction nucleotides: 1. CDR3 protein: CASSRDRDEKLFF. For the CDR3, the DNA is TGTGCCAGCAGCCGGGACAGGGATGAAAAACTGTTTTTT.

The chain employs TRBV28 and TRBJ2-7, with D tentatively TRBD2 (7 bases). The CDR3 loop spans 15 amino acids. Germline values: CDR1 MDHEN, CDR2 SYDVKM. The V and J ends lost 4 bases and 1 base respectively, with 14 bases between them. CDR3 sequence: CASSSAGEGSYEQYF. The CDR3, as DNA: TGTGCCAGCAGTTCTGCAGGGGAGGGATCCTACGAGCAGTACTTC.

The genes are TRBV3-1 and TRBJ2-7; D is unclear. Germline CDR1 LGHDT, CDR2 YNNKEL (reference sequence). The V end was cut by 1 base, the J end by 2 bases, with 6 bases between. The CDR3 contains 13 residues. CDR3 sequence (DNA): TGTGCCAGCAGCCAAGGTCCACCCTACGAGCAGTACTTC. As protein: CASSQGPPYEQYF.

This clonotype was found once. The chain uses TRBV15 and TRBJ2-4, with D maybe TRBD1 (6 bases). V was pared by 0 bases and J by 6 bases, with 12 bases between. The CDR3 extends over 15 amino acids. CDR1 LNHNV and CDR2 YYDKDF come from the germline V gene (reference sequence). The CDR3 region is CATSREQGQRNIQYF. CDR3 DNA sequence: TGTGCCACCAGCAGAGAACAGGGCCAGAGAAACATTCAGTACTTC.

The V and J genes are TRBV7-3 and TRBJ2-1; weak D call: TRBD2 (5 bases). This CDR3 spans 13 amino acids. Germline V gives CDR1 SGHTA, CDR2 FQGTGA. Trimming stripped 5 bases from V and 8 bases from J, with 13 bases between. The CDR3 loop is CASSRTGTDEQFF. The CDR3 DNA sequence: TGTGCCAGCAGCCGGACTGGCACAGATGAGCAGTTCTTC.

In its sample, this clonotype was seen a few times. This sequence joins TRBV24-1 and TRBJ2-4; 8 bases match TRBD1. In germline, CDR1 is KGHDR, CDR2 SFDVKD. The CDR3 consists of 20 residues. J gave up 3 bases and V 9 bases, and 24 bases lay outside the gene matches. The CDR3: CATSDNRRRGQFIVKNIQYF. CDR3 nucleotides: TGTGCCACCTCCGACAATCGCCGCAGGGGGCAGTTTATCGTCAAAAACATTCAGTACTTC.

This clonotype was seen only a few times. V gene TRBV28 combines with J gene TRBJ2-5, with 8 nucleotides matching TRBD1. The DNA matches TRBJ2-7 better at its end, which makes the J call doubtful. The CDR3 covers 14 residues. Germline-derived CDR1 and CDR2 are MDHEN and SYDVKM. The CDR3 loop is CASSLRAGGGEQYF. DNA for the CDR3: TGTGCCAGCAGTTTACGGGCAGGGGGCGGCGAGCAGTACTTC.

The V and J genes are TRBV10-3 and TRBJ2-5; 11 bases line up with TRBD1. In germline, CDR1 is ENHRY, CDR2 SYGVKD. Trimming took 6 bases from V and 4 from J; bases not matched to a gene: 4. The CDR3 extends over 14 amino acids. DNA of the CDR3: TGTGCCATCAGCCAGGGACAGGGGGGAGAGACCCAGTACTTC. Translating gives CAISQGQGGETQYF.

The V gene is TRBV6-5, the J gene TRBJ1-2, with D tentatively TRBD1 (5 bases). The CDR3 covers 12 residues. In germline, CDR1 is MNHEY, CDR2 SVGAGI. The V gene lost 8 bases and the J gene lost 0 bases, with 7 bases spanning the gap. The CDR3 DNA sequence: TGTGCCAGCGGGGCTTCTAACTATGGCTACACCTTC. This sequence encodes CASGASNYGYTF.

The sample holds a few counts of this clonotype. The chain uses TRBV29-1 and TRBJ2-6; the match to TRBD1 covers 10 bases. V trimming: 5 bases; J trimming: 6 bases; junction bases outside the gene matches: 13. The CDR3 length is 17 residues. Germline assignment: CDR1 SQVTM and CDR2 ANQGSEA. The CDR3, as DNA: TGCAGCGTTTGGGAGGACAGGGGGAAAAAGTCGGCCAACGTCCTGACTTTC. It codes for CSVWEDRGKKSANVLTF.

The rearrangement uses TRBV20-1 and TRBJ2-1; tentative D call: TRBD2 (5 bases). Germline CDR1 DFQATT, CDR2 SNEGSKA (reference sequence). The CDR3 is 13 residues long. The V gene lost 4 bases and the J gene lost 5 bases, with 12 bases spanning the gap. The CDR3, as DNA: TGCAGTGCTATTAGAACTAGTAACAATGAGCAGTTCTTC. Translation gives CSAIRTSNNEQFF.

The CDR3 DNA is TGTGCCAGCAGCTTAAACGGGAGGATGAAGGAGACCCAGTACTTC. Translating gives CASSLNGRMKETQYF. The rearrangement links TRBV7-3 to TRBJ2-5, with 7 bases lining up with TRBD2. J was trimmed by 5 bases and V by 1 base; bases with no gene match: 7. Germline V gives CDR1 SGHTA, CDR2 FQGTGA. CDR3 length: 15 residues. Combining the CDR3 with reference TRBV7-3 and TRBJ2-5 gives the whole variable domain GAGVSQTPSNKVTEKGKYVELRCDPISGHTALYWYRQSLGQGPEFLIYFQGTGAADDSGLPNDRFFAVRPEGSVSTLKIQRTERGDSAVYLCASSLNGRMKETQYFGPGTRLLVL.